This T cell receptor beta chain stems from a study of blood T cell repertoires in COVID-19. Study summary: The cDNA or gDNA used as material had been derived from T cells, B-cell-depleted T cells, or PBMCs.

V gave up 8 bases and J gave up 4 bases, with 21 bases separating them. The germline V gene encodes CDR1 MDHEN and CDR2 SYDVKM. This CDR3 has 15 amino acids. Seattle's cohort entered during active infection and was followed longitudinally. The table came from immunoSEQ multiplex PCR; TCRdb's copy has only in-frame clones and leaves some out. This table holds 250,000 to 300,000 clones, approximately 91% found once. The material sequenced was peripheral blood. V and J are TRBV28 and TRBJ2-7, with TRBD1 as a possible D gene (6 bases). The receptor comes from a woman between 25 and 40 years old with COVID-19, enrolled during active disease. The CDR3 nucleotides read TGTGCCAGCGCCTCGCCAGGGGAAAAGGCTTACGAGCAGTACTTC. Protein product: CASASPGEKAYEQYF.